This paragraph covers one T cell receptor beta chain sequence. What antigen it recognizes has not been identified. The sample holds no much larger clone one base away, and base qualities are not on file. Receptors were amplified or captured by the immunoSEQ multiplex PCR assay. As stored in TCRdb, this immuneACCESS dataset retains in-frame rearrangements with V and J assigned. A fraction of the clones does not appear; measured against another copy, unresolved V genes explain less than half of the discrepancy, and the remainder lacks a known reason. This sample gives over 200,000 clones in total; about four fifths of them show up just once. The ten largest clones represent more than 10% of the sample. Including the terminal cysteine and phenylalanine, the CDR3 comprises 15 residues. Of all the DNA, just the CDR3 is kept, 45 bases in frame from base 1. V is clipped by 2 bases and J by 0 bases, and the sequence between their germline boundaries is 5 bases long. The germline V gene encodes CDR1 MNHEY and CDR2 SMNVEV (reference sequence).

This entry is derived from a study of control samples from healthy donors and cancer patients (dated by TCRdb to 2020 to 2021). The material sequenced was PBMCs. The TCR was taken from a woman aged 60-70 years with lung cancer. This receptor chain uses TRBV27 and TRBJ2-6, with the D gene call left open. The DNA sequence follows: TGTGCCAGCAGTTTAGAACGCTCTGGGGCCAACGTCCTGACTTTC. Its protein reads: CASSLERSGANVLTF.